The rows below give T cell receptor beta chains drawn from one sample of a study of blood T cell repertoires in COVID-19. The table came from immunoSEQ multiplex PCR; TCRdb's copy has only in-frame clones and leaves some out. The data show 80,000 to 95,000 clones, with about four fifths seen just once and about 10% held by the top ten. The sequenced sample consisted of peripheral blood. These receptors came from an elderly woman with acute or convalescent COVID-19. CDR3s include the opening cysteine and the closing phenylalanine or tryptophan. The D gene is left open where the match is weak. Clone size is not always given. Where it is, it says once, few, many or a class for expanded clones.

V gene: TRBV7-6; D gene: TRBD2; J gene: TRBJ2-5; clone size: NA; CDR3 DNA: TGTGCCAGCAGCCGGACTAGCAGGGAGACCCAGTACTTC; CDR3 protein: CASSRTSRETQYF
V gene: TRBV28; D gene: NA; J gene: TRBJ1-3; clone size: NA; CDR3 DNA: TGTGCCAGCACCCGGGGGGGGGTGACATACTCTGGAAACACCATATATTTT; CDR3 protein: CASTRGGVTYSGNTIYF
V gene: TRBV24-1; D gene: TRBD1; J gene: TRBJ2-5; clone size: few; CDR3 DNA: TGTGCCACCAGTGACCCCGGACAGGGGTTGCAGACCCAGTACTTC; CDR3 protein: CATSDPGQGLQTQYF
V gene: TRBV6-5; D gene: TRBD1; J gene: TRBJ1-2; clone size: few; CDR3 DNA: TGTGCCAGCAGTTGGACAGGGGGTGGCGACTATGGCTACACCTTC; CDR3 protein: CASSWTGGGDYGYTF
V gene: TRBV10-3; D gene: TRBD1; J gene: TRBJ2-1; clone size: NA; CDR3 DNA: TGTGCCATCAGTCCGGGACCGGGACAGGGTTTGGACAATGAGCAGTTCTTC; CDR3 protein: CAISPGPGQGLDNEQFF
V gene: TRBV18; D gene: TRBD1; J gene: TRBJ1-5; clone size: NA; CDR3 DNA: TGTGCCAGCTCACCGGGACAGGGAGGCCAGCCCCAGCATTTT; CDR3 protein: CASSPGQGGQPQHF
V gene: TRBV5-1; D gene: NA; J gene: TRBJ2-5; clone size: NA; CDR3 DNA: TGCGCCAGCAGGGTAGGGGTGGCCTTGGACCCAGGCGAGACCCAGTACTTC; CDR3 protein: CASRVGVALDPGETQYF
V gene: TRBV16; D gene: NA; J gene: TRBJ1-2; clone size: NA; CDR3 DNA: TGTGCCAGCAGCCCTAAGAATGGCTACACCTTC; CDR3 protein: CASSPKNGYTF
V gene: TRBV19; D gene: NA; J gene: TRBJ1-5; clone size: once; CDR3 DNA: TGTGCCAGTAGTCCGGGCGCGGGCCAGACTCTTTATCAGCCCCAGCATTTT; CDR3 protein: CASSPGAGQTLYQPQHF
V gene: TRBV5-1; D gene: TRBD1; J gene: TRBJ1-2; clone size: NA; CDR3 DNA: TGCGCCAGCAGCTTGGCCGGACAGGGTGATGGCTACACCTTC; CDR3 protein: CASSLAGQGDGYTF
V gene: TRBV5-1; D gene: NA; J gene: TRBJ2-1; clone size: few; CDR3 DNA: TGCGCCAGCAGCTTCCTCGCCACTTTCTACAATGAGCAGTTCTTC; CDR3 protein: CASSFLATFYNEQFF
V gene: TRBV7-2; D gene: NA; J gene: TRBJ1-4; clone size: NA; CDR3 DNA: TGTGCCAGCAGCCCAGGGAGGGGACTGTTTTTT; CDR3 protein: CASSPGRGLFF
V gene: TRBV2; D gene: NA; J gene: TRBJ2-3; clone size: NA; CDR3 DNA: TGTGCCAGCAGTGACAGGGCCCCAGATACGCAGTATTTT; CDR3 protein: CASSDRAPDTQYF
V gene: TRBV6-2/TRBV6-3; D gene: TRBD1; J gene: TRBJ1-1; clone size: NA; CDR3 DNA: TGTGCCAGCAGTTACAAGGGGGCTTCGTTCACTGAAGCTTTCTTT; CDR3 protein: CASSYKGASFTEAFF
V gene: TRBV6-6; D gene: TRBD2; J gene: TRBJ2-3; clone size: NA; CDR3 DNA: TGTGCCAGCGGAGACTGGGCGGGGGGGGAGGTGGCGCAGTATTTT; CDR3 protein: CASGDWAGGEVAQYF
V gene: TRBV5-1; D gene: TRBD1; J gene: TRBJ1-1; clone size: NA; CDR3 DNA: TGCGCCAGGACGGACAGGGGAAAGTTGAACACTGAAGCTTTCTTT; CDR3 protein: CARTDRGKLNTEAFF
V gene: TRBV5-1; D gene: TRBD1; J gene: TRBJ1-1; clone size: NA; CDR3 DNA: TGCGCCAGCGGGTTGACAGGGGAGTATTGGAACACTGAAGCTTTCTTT; CDR3 protein: CASGLTGEYWNTEAFF
V gene: TRBV19; D gene: TRBD1; J gene: TRBJ2-7; clone size: NA; CDR3 DNA: TGTGCCAGTAGTCCGTCACTCGGACAGGGGGTGCAAGAGCAGTACTTC; CDR3 protein: CASSPSLGQGVQEQYF
V gene: TRBV19; D gene: TRBD2; J gene: TRBJ2-3; clone size: NA; CDR3 DNA: TGTGCCAGTAGTACCCAACTAGCGGGAGAATCACTAGATACGCAGTATTTT; CDR3 protein: CASSTQLAGESLDTQYF
V gene: TRBV5-1; D gene: TRBD2; J gene: TRBJ2-5; clone size: NA; CDR3 DNA: TGCGCCAGCAGCTTGGCCTCGCTAGCGGGGGGCGGCCAGTACTTC; CDR3 protein: CASSLASLAGGGQYF
V gene: TRBV6-5; D gene: TRBD1; J gene: TRBJ1-4; clone size: many; CDR3 DNA: TGTGCCAGCAGTCGACAGGGCCGTAATGAAAAACTGTTTTTT; CDR3 protein: CASSRQGRNEKLFF
V gene: TRBV7-8; D gene: NA; J gene: TRBJ2-7; clone size: few; CDR3 DNA: TGTGCCAGCAGCTTACTAGAGAGCCTGCGCGAGCAGTACTTC; CDR3 protein: CASSLLESLREQYF
V gene: TRBV15; D gene: TRBD1; J gene: TRBJ1-5; clone size: NA; CDR3 DNA: TGTGCCACCACCTCGGACAGGGGACAGCCCCGGTTGGATCAGCCCCAGCATTTT; CDR3 protein: CATTSDRGQPRLDQPQHF
V gene: TRBV3-1/TRBV3-2; D gene: TRBD2; J gene: TRBJ2-5; clone size: NA; CDR3 DNA: TGTGCCAGCAGCCAAGTGGCGGGAGTAGGGCAAGAGACCCAGTACTTC; CDR3 protein: CASSQVAGVGQETQYF
V gene: TRBV18; D gene: NA; J gene: TRBJ1-1; clone size: few; CDR3 DNA: TGTGCCAGCTCACCCAGGGTTATGAACACTGAAGCTTTCTTT; CDR3 protein: CASSPRVMNTEAFF
V gene: TRBV7-9; D gene: NA; J gene: TRBJ1-2; clone size: NA; CDR3 DNA: TGTGCCAGCAGCTTAGTGGAAGGGGCTGGCTATGGCTACACCTTC; CDR3 protein: CASSLVEGAGYGYTF
V gene: TRBV30; D gene: NA; J gene: TRBJ2-1; clone size: NA; CDR3 DNA: TGTGCCTCTAACTTGCGCTCCTACAATGAGCAGTTCTTC; CDR3 protein: CASNLRSYNEQFF
V gene: TRBV11-2; D gene: TRBD2; J gene: TRBJ2-3; clone size: few; CDR3 DNA: TGTGCCAGCAGCTTAGTGGTGCTAGCGGGAGGTACAGATACGCAGTATTTT; CDR3 protein: CASSLVVLAGGTDTQYF
V gene: TRBV7-2; D gene: TRBD1; J gene: TRBJ1-2; clone size: NA; CDR3 DNA: TGTGCCAGCAGCTCAGGACAGGTTCTCCGCTATGGCTACACCTTC; CDR3 protein: CASSSGQVLRYGYTF
V gene: TRBV20-1; D gene: TRBD1; J gene: TRBJ2-7; clone size: NA; CDR3 DNA: TGCAGTGCAAGACAGGGAAACGAGCAGTACTTC; CDR3 protein: CSARQGNEQYF
V gene: TRBV4-2; D gene: TRBD2; J gene: TRBJ2-1; clone size: NA; CDR3 DNA: TGTGCCAGCAGCCAAGATGAGGTAGCGGGGGGGGTCGAGCAGTTCTTC; CDR3 protein: CASSQDEVAGGVEQFF
V gene: TRBV19; D gene: NA; J gene: TRBJ2-3; clone size: NA; CDR3 DNA: TGTGCCAGTAGGTCCGAGGGGGAAGGCACAGATACGCAGTATTTT; CDR3 protein: CASRSEGEGTDTQYF
V gene: TRBV4-3; D gene: NA; J gene: TRBJ1-4; clone size: NA; CDR3 DNA: TGCGCCAGCAGCCAAAAACCCCCGGCAACTAATGAAAAACTGTTTTTT; CDR3 protein: CASSQKPPATNEKLFF
V gene: TRBV7-9; D gene: TRBD2; J gene: TRBJ2-1; clone size: NA; CDR3 DNA: TGTGCCAGCAGCTTAGCCCTAGCGGGAGCCAATGAGCAGTTCTTC; CDR3 protein: CASSLALAGANEQFF
V gene: TRBV29-1; D gene: NA; J gene: TRBJ2-7; clone size: NA; CDR3 DNA: TGCAGCGTTGGGAGCGAGACAGTCTACTTC; CDR3 protein: CSVGSETVYF
V gene: TRBV7-6; D gene: NA; J gene: TRBJ1-1; clone size: few; CDR3 DNA: TGTGCCAGCAGCCCCACACCGGGGGTGATCAACACTGAAGCTTTCTTT; CDR3 protein: CASSPTPGVINTEAFF
V gene: TRBV28; D gene: TRBD1; J gene: TRBJ2-3; clone size: NA; CDR3 DNA: TGTGCCAGCAGTTTACCCATGGGACAGGGGGCGGCAGATACGCAGTATTTT; CDR3 protein: CASSLPMGQGAADTQYF
V gene: TRBV18; D gene: NA; J gene: TRBJ1-2; clone size: once; CDR3 DNA: TGTGCCAGCTCACCAGAGTCAAGGGGCGGCTACACCTTC; CDR3 protein: CASSPESRGGYTF
V gene: TRBV27; D gene: NA; J gene: TRBJ1-4; clone size: NA; CDR3 DNA: TGTGCCAGCAGTCCCAGTTATTCTAATGAAAAACTGTTTTTT; CDR3 protein: CASSPSYSNEKLFF
V gene: TRBV5-1; D gene: NA; J gene: TRBJ2-1; clone size: NA; CDR3 DNA: TGCGCCAGCAGCTTGGGACGGGAGCATGAGCAGTTCTTC; CDR3 protein: CASSLGREHEQFF
V gene: TRBV6-2/TRBV6-3; D gene: TRBD2; J gene: TRBJ2-5; clone size: few; CDR3 DNA: TGTGCCAGCAGTTCCGGGGGGGCCGGAGAGACCCAGTACTTC; CDR3 protein: CASSSGGAGETQYF
V gene: TRBV19; D gene: TRBD1; J gene: TRBJ2-2; clone size: NA; CDR3 DNA: TGTGCCAGTACCGCTCAGGGGGAGTTTTGGACAGGGGGTATCACCGGGGAGCTGTTTTTT; CDR3 protein: CASTAQGEFWTGGITGELFF
V gene: TRBV5-4; D gene: TRBD2; J gene: TRBJ2-7; clone size: NA; CDR3 DNA: TGTGCCAGCAGCCCGGGAGGGGATGGGGCTTACGAGCAGTACTTC; CDR3 protein: CASSPGGDGAYEQYF
V gene: TRBV6-2/TRBV6-3; D gene: TRBD1; J gene: TRBJ2-3; clone size: NA; CDR3 DNA: TGTGCCAGCAGCCCACCCAGGGGGAGACTCACAGATACGCAGTATTTT; CDR3 protein: CASSPPRGRLTDTQYF
V gene: TRBV9; D gene: NA; J gene: TRBJ2-5; clone size: NA; CDR3 DNA: TGTGCCAGCAGCGTAGGTAGGGGAGGAGAGACCCAGTACTTC; CDR3 protein: CASSVGRGGETQYF
V gene: TRBV7-2; D gene: NA; J gene: TRBJ1-1; clone size: once; CDR3 DNA: TGTGCCAGCAGCTTCACAGCGAACACTGAAGCTTTCTTT; CDR3 protein: CASSFTANTEAFF
V gene: TRBV28; D gene: NA; J gene: TRBJ1-5; clone size: NA; CDR3 DNA: TGTGCCAGCAGTTTAGGGGGACAACGCAATCAGCCCCAGCATTTT; CDR3 protein: CASSLGGQRNQPQHF
V gene: TRBV24-1; D gene: TRBD2; J gene: TRBJ2-5; clone size: NA; CDR3 DNA: TGTGCCACCAGTCCCGGGATAGCGGGGCCCCAAGAGACCCAGTACTTC; CDR3 protein: CATSPGIAGPQETQYF
V gene: TRBV28; D gene: NA; J gene: TRBJ2-7; clone size: NA; CDR3 DNA: TGTGCCAGCAGTTTAAAAATCTGGCCAGCGTCCTCCTACGAGCAGTACTTC; CDR3 protein: CASSLKIWPASSYEQYF
V gene: TRBV7-6; D gene: NA; J gene: TRBJ1-2; clone size: few; CDR3 DNA: TGTGCCAGCAGCTTAGAGATCGGCAGGGCGCGCGGCTACACCTTC; CDR3 protein: CASSLEIGRARGYTF
V gene: TRBV5-1; D gene: NA; J gene: TRBJ2-1; clone size: NA; CDR3 DNA: TGCGCCAGCAGCTCGACTAGGAGCTCCTACAATGAGCAGTTCTTC; CDR3 protein: CASSSTRSSYNEQFF
V gene: TRBV18; D gene: NA; J gene: TRBJ2-3; clone size: NA; CDR3 DNA: TGTGCCAGCTCACCCAGGGGTCTAGTGACAGATACGCAGTATTTT; CDR3 protein: CASSPRGLVTDTQYF
V gene: TRBV3-1/TRBV3-2; D gene: NA; J gene: TRBJ1-1; clone size: NA; CDR3 DNA: TGTGCCAGCAGCCAAAGGGGAATCACTGAAGCTTTCTTT; CDR3 protein: CASSQRGITEAFF
V gene: TRBV5-1; D gene: TRBD1; J gene: TRBJ2-2; clone size: NA; CDR3 DNA: TGCGCCAGCAGCTGGGACAGGGCCGGGGAGCTGTTTTTT; CDR3 protein: CASSWDRAGELFF
V gene: TRBV7-7; D gene: NA; J gene: TRBJ2-1; clone size: once; CDR3 DNA: TGTGCTAGCAGCTTAGACTCATACAATGAGCAGTTCTTC; CDR3 protein: CASSLDSYNEQFF
V gene: TRBV12-5; D gene: TRBD2; J gene: TRBJ2-3; clone size: NA; CDR3 DNA: TGTGCTAGTGGTTTAGGCAGGCCAGCGGGAGTGGATACGCAGTATTTT; CDR3 protein: CASGLGRPAGVDTQYF
V gene: TRBV27; D gene: NA; J gene: TRBJ1-2; clone size: many; CDR3 DNA: TGTGCCGCCCGTGGAGGGGATCTCGGCTACACCTTC; CDR3 protein: CAARGGDLGYTF
V gene: TRBV3-1/TRBV3-2; D gene: NA; J gene: TRBJ2-3; clone size: NA; CDR3 DNA: TGTGCCAGCACCGGGGGGCCGGGAGATACGCAGTATTTT; CDR3 protein: CASTGGPGDTQYF